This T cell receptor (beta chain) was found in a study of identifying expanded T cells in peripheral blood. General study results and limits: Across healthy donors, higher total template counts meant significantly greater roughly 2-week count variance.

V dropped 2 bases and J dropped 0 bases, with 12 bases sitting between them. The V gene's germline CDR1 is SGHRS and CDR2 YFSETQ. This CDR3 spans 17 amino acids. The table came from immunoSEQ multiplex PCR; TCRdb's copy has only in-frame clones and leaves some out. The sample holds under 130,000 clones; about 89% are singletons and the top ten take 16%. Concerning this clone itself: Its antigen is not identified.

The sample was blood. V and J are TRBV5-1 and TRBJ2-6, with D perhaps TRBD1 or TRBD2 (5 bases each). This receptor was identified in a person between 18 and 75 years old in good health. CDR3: CASSLGETPSGANVLTF. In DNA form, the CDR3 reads TGCGCCAGCAGCTTAGGGGAGACCCCCTCTGGGGCCAACGTCCTGACTTTC.